Below are 30 T cell receptor beta chains sequenced from a single sample in a study of T cells in Graves' hyperthyroidism and ophthalmopathy. TCR beta CDR3 regions were amplified from RNA transcripts. When the TCR CDR3 underwent first-round RT-PCR, the HTBI primer set was used. One entry per CDR3 protein, called by TCRdb with MiXCR from the multiplex PCR reads. The table records about half a million distinct CDR3 sequences, about 20% of them present only once. Sequenced: blood. Receptor source: a man aged 18 to 30 with Graves' hyperthyroidism.

This clonotype came up many times. This chain joins TRBV20-1 and TRBJ1-1, with D uncertain. Trimming removed 1 base from V and 3 bases from J, with 9 bases in between. The CDR3 has 13 residues. Germline V CDR1 and CDR2: DFQATT, SNEGSKA (reference sequence). This chain's CDR3 is CSARGTADTEAFF. The CDR3 DNA is TGCAGTGCTAGAGGGACGGCGGACACTGAAGCTTTCTTT.

This clonotype was observed a few times. The chain is built from TRBV30 and TRBJ1-3, with D maybe TRBD1 (6 bases). CDR3 length: 11 amino acids. Germline V gene sequence: CDR1 GTSNPN, CDR2 SVGIG (reference sequence). This chain's CDR3 is CAGTRGNTIYF. The CDR3 bases are TGTGCTGGGACACGGGGAAACACCATATATTTT.

At least ten counts were recorded for this clonotype. The chain uses TRBV5-1 and TRBJ1-1, with a weak D call TRBD1 (5 bases). The CDR3 loop spans 16 amino acids. Trimming stripped 0 bases from V and 4 bases from J, with 16 bases between. Germline V gene sequence: CDR1 SGHRS, CDR2 YFSETQ. CDR3 DNA sequence: TGCGCCAGCAGCTTGGCCAGGGACCGCCCTCGCACTGAAGCTTTCTTT. Residues: CASSLARDRPRTEAFF. The variable domain in full, completed from reference TRBV5-1 and TRBJ1-1, reads KAGVTQTPRYLIKTRGQQVTLSCSPISGHRSVSWYQQTPGQGLQFLFEYFSETQRNKGNFPGRFSGRQFSNSRSEMNVSTLELGDSALYLCASSLARDRPRTEAFFGQGTRLTVV.

There are many counts of this clonotype. This chain uses TRBV11-3 with TRBJ1-6; 8 bases are a match to TRBD1. The germline V gene encodes CDR1 SGHNT and CDR2 YENEEA. The CDR3 is 15 amino acids. The ends lost 1 base at V and 9 bases at J; junction bases unmatched: 5. DNA of the CDR3: TGTGCCAGCAGCTTAGGGACAGGGACGGCTTCACCCCTCCACTTT. Translating it yields CASSLGTGTASPLHF.

This clonotype was observed at least ten times. The V call is TRBV30, the J call TRBJ2-7; D remains ambiguous. Germline-derived CDR1 and CDR2 are GTSNPN and SVGIG (reference sequence). The CDR3 covers 15 residues. Trimming cost V 0 bases and J 5 bases, with 17 bases left between them. CDR3 nucleotide sequence: TGTGCCTGGAGTGTATTCCGAACCACGCACCACGAGCAGTACTTC. Residues: CAWSVFRTTHHEQYF.

The CDR3 is CASSPMVLIEGTEAFF. CDR3 coding DNA: TGTGCCAGCAGTCCAATGGTACTGATTGAAGGCACTGAAGCTTTCTTT. V and J are TRBV27 and TRBJ1-1; D unresolved. CDR1 is MNHEY, CDR2 SMNVEV, per germline (reference sequence). V was trimmed by 5 bases and J by 4 bases, leaving 20 bases between them. CDR3 length: 16 residues.

The chain combines TRBV30 with TRBJ2-7; the D gene is possibly TRBD1 (6 bases). The CDR3 extends over 12 amino acids. Germline V gives CDR1 GTSNPN, CDR2 SVGIG (reference sequence). V dropped 3 bases and J dropped 3 bases, with 9 bases sitting between them. CDR3 sequence (DNA): TGTGCCTGGAGGCGGACAGTCTACGAGCAGTACTTC. It yields the protein CAWRRTVYEQYF.

Ten or more counts support this clonotype. The chain carries TRBV24-1 and TRBJ1-2; 7 bases line up with TRBD1. This CDR3 has 16 residues. V lost 0 bases to trimming and J lost 3 bases; unmatched junction nucleotides: 6. The germline gives CDR1 KGHDR, CDR2 SFDVKD. The CDR3 loop reads CATSDLRTGNDYGYTF. The DNA for the CDR3 is TGTGCCACCAGTGATTTGAGGACAGGAAATGACTATGGCTACACCTTC.

This clonotype was detected ten times or more. The genes are TRBV14 and TRBJ1-1; unclear D gene. The CDR3 is 15 amino acids. Germline loops: CDR1 SGHDN, CDR2 FVKESK. V was shortened by 3 bases and J by 5 bases, with 16 bases between the two germline ends. In DNA form, the CDR3 reads TGTGCCAGCAGCCATTTAATTTCCCCCAGAACTGAAGCTTTCTTT. Translating gives CASSHLISPRTEAFF.

This clonotype was observed a few times. The chain has TRBV11-2 and TRBJ2-2; D gene ambiguous. The germline V and J ends were trimmed by 0 bases and 6 bases, with 8 bases remaining between them. Looked up from germline, CDR1 is SGHAT and CDR2 is FQNNGV. The CDR3 consists of 14 residues. The CDR3 region has the DNA TGTGCCAGCAGCTTAGATGGCTCCCCCGGGGAGCTGTTTTTT. Its protein is CASSLDGSPGELFF.

V gene TRBV6-5 combines with J gene TRBJ1-1; D unresolved. CDR3 length equals 13 residues. CDR1 is MNHEY, CDR2 SVGAGI, per germline. V lost 0 bases and J 6 bases, leaving 8 bases between the germline ends. CDR3 loop: CASSYSQDAEAFF. As DNA, the CDR3 is TGTGCCAGCAGTTACTCGCAAGACGCTGAAGCTTTCTTT.

This clonotype was counted many times. The chain employs TRBV28 and TRBJ1-1, with D perhaps matching TRBD1 (6 bases). The V end lost 5 bases, the J end lost 6 bases, and 10 bases lay between the germline ends. The CDR3 spans 12 residues. CDR1 is MDHEN and CDR2 is SYDVKM in the germline V gene. The CDR3 loop reads CASSMDRAEAFF. The DNA of the CDR3 is TGTGCCAGCAGTATGGACAGAGCTGAAGCTTTCTTT.

This clonotype was recorded at least ten times. V is TRBV28 and J is TRBJ1-2; no clear D gene. V lost 6 bases and J lost 5, with 19 bases in between. The germline V gene has CDR1 MDHEN and CDR2 SYDVKM. This CDR3 has 15 residues. For the CDR3, the DNA is TGTGCCAGCAGCCACATCGGAACTAGGCGATATGGCTACACCTTC. This sequence encodes CASSHIGTRRYGYTF.

The chain carries TRBV19 and TRBJ1-5, with 7 bases matching TRBD1. Germline V gene data show CDR1 as LNHDA and CDR2 as SQIVND (reference sequence). V was clipped by 5 bases and J by 7 bases; unmatched bases: 5. The CDR3 is 13 residues long. CDR3 bases: TGTGCCAGTAGTCAACAGGGGACGCAGCCCCAGCATTTT. This gives the protein CASSQQGTQPQHF. Looking up the rest from reference TRBV19 and TRBJ1-5 gives the full variable domain: DGGITQSPKYLFRKEGQNVTLSCEQNLNHDAMYWYRQDPGQGLRLIYYSQIVNDFQKGDIAEGYSVSREKKESFPLTVTSAQKNPTAFYLCASSQQGTQPQHFGDGTRLSIL.

A few counts support this clonotype. The genes are TRBV12-3 or TRBV12-4 and TRBJ2-5; perhaps TRBD2 as D (6 bases). This CDR3 is built from 15 residues. The germline V and J ends were trimmed by 2 bases and 2 bases, with 12 bases remaining between them. The CDR3, as DNA: TGTGCCAGCAGTTTAACGTTCGGGGGTCAAGAGACCCAGTACTTC. It codes for CASSLTFGGQETQYF.

This clonotype was recorded many times. V usage is TRBV5-1 and J usage is TRBJ1-2; possibly TRBD1 for D (6 bases). V lost 5 bases to trimming and J lost 7 bases, with 18 bases between them. This CDR3 has 14 amino acids. Germline V CDR1 and CDR2: SGHRS, YFSETQ. The CDR3 DNA sequence: TGCGCCAGCAGTGGGACACCCGGGTTCGGTGGCTACACCTTC. Translation gives CASSGTPGFGGYTF. The whole variable domain, filled in from reference TRBV5-1 and TRBJ1-2, reads KAGVTQTPRYLIKTRGQQVTLSCSPISGHRSVSWYQQTPGQGLQFLFEYFSETQRNKGNFPGRFSGRQFSNSRSEMNVSTLELGDSALYLCASSGTPGFGGYTFGSGTRLTVV.

This clonotype has a count of ten or more. The chain employs TRBV11-3 and TRBJ2-5; D is unresolved. The ends were cut back, 11 bases at V and 2 bases at J, with 18 bases in the middle. Germline-derived CDR1 and CDR2 are SGHNT and YENEEA. CDR3 length: 14 amino acids. CDR3 protein: CAPPPRFSQETQYF. The CDR3 DNA reads TGTGCCCCTCCCCCGAGGTTTTCACAAGAGACCCAGTACTTC.

This clonotype was recorded many times. The chain carries TRBV6-1 and TRBJ1-1; unclear D gene. Trimming took off 3 bases at V and 11 bases at J, with 10 bases between the two ends. Germline-derived CDR1 and CDR2 are MNHNS and SASEGT. There are 11 residues in the CDR3. The CDR3 loop reads CASSDTSMAFF. CDR3 DNA sequence: TGTGCCAGCAGTGACACCTCCATGGCTTTCTTT.

This clonotype was detected many times. This sequence joins TRBV5-1 and TRBJ2-7; D is undetermined. The ends were cut back, 4 bases at V and 4 bases at J, with 15 bases in the middle. The CDR3 runs to 14 residues. CDR1 and CDR2 (germline): SGHRS, YFSETQ. The CDR3 reads CASSGGPHWYEQYF. CDR3 DNA sequence: TGCGCCAGCAGCGGCGGACCCCATTGGTACGAGCAGTACTTC.

Many counts were recorded for this clonotype. The rearrangement links TRBV27 to TRBJ1-2, with unresolved D. This CDR3 is 14 amino acids long. Germline V gene sequence: CDR1 MNHEY, CDR2 SMNVEV (reference sequence). Trimming removed 5 bases at V and 2 bases at J, with 12 bases between. The CDR3 nucleotides read TGTGCCAGCAGTCACGTCGACATGAACTATGGCTACACCTTC. Its translation is CASSHVDMNYGYTF.

The sample holds many counts of this clonotype. The chain couples TRBV30 to TRBJ1-2, with TRBD1 as a possible D gene (5 bases). V lost 3 bases, J lost 0 bases, and 11 bases lay in between. The CDR3 loop spans 14 amino acids. The germline CDR1 and CDR2 sequences are GTSNPN and SVGIG (reference sequence). The CDR3 loop reads CAWSGDGSNYGYTF. As DNA, the CDR3 is TGTGCCTGGAGCGGGGACGGTTCTAACTATGGCTACACCTTC.

In this sample, this clonotype turned up many times. This rearrangement joins TRBV29-1 to TRBJ1-2; 10 bases line up with TRBD1. Trimming at V came to 4 bases and at J to 3 bases, leaving 8 bases not matched to a gene. Germline V lookup: CDR1 SQVTM, CDR2 ANQGSEA. The CDR3 consists of 15 residues. In nucleotides, the CDR3 is TGCAGCGTTGCGGGTGACAGGGGGCAGGACTATGGCTACACCTTC. Its protein is CSVAGDRGQDYGYTF.

In this sample, this clonotype turned up once. The chain recombines TRBV19 with TRBJ2-5; D is ambiguous. The CDR3 is made up of 13 amino acids. The germline V gene has CDR1 LNHDA and CDR2 SQIVND (reference sequence). V lost 3 bases to trimming and J lost 1 base, with 6 bases between them. Written as DNA, the CDR3 is TGTGCCAGTAGTATTAGCTCCCAAGAGACCCAGTACTTC. Translated, it gives CASSISSQETQYF.

The V gene is TRBV29-1, the J gene TRBJ2-7; D remains ambiguous. This CDR3 has 13 residues. Between the trimmed V and J ends, which lost 2 bases and 6 bases, there was a span of 14 bases. Germline assignment: CDR1 SQVTM and CDR2 ANQGSEA. The CDR3 coding sequence is TGCAGCGTTGAACTCAAACGAAGTCTCGAGCAGTACTTC. Translated: CSVELKRSLEQYF.

This clonotype has at least ten counts. This chain links TRBV28 with TRBJ1-2; no reliable D call. CDR3 length: 13 residues. Germline-derived CDR1 and CDR2 are MDHEN and SYDVKM. Trimming took off 6 bases at V and 3 bases at J, with 11 bases between the two ends. The DNA of the CDR3 is TGTGCCAGCAGCTCCGTGCTCGACTATGGCTACACCTTC. Residues: CASSSVLDYGYTF.

At least ten counts were recorded for this clonotype. The genes are TRBV7-9 and TRBJ2-5, with D possibly matching TRBD2 (6 bases). The CDR3 runs to 15 residues. With 5 bases removed from V and 4 bases from J, the gap between germline ends came to 17 bases. CDR1 is SEHNR and CDR2 is FQNEAQ in the germline V gene (reference sequence). CDR3 DNA: TGTGCCAGCAGCCCGTTCCGGGGAGGAGGAGAGACCCAGTACTTC. Its translation is CASSPFRGGGETQYF.

This clonotype showed up many times. The V gene is TRBV28, the J gene TRBJ2-7; D tentatively reads TRBD1 or TRBD2 (5 bases each). CDR1 and CDR2 (germline): MDHEN, SYDVKM. The CDR3 length is 14 residues. V was pared by 6 bases and J by 0 bases, with 12 bases between. Written as DNA, the CDR3 is TGTGCCAGCAGGGGACCCCAGAGCTCCTACGAGCAGTACTTC. Protein sequence: CASRGPQSSYEQYF.

This clonotype was seen repeatedly, ten times or more. V gene TRBV6-5 combines with J gene TRBJ1-2; D unclear. Germline CDR1 reads MNHEY; CDR2 reads SVGAGI. This CDR3 contains 12 residues. V shed 2 bases and J shed 6 bases, with 7 bases lying between them. Here the CDR3 reads CASSYKGNGYTF. The CDR3 nucleotides read TGTGCCAGCAGTTACAAGGGAAATGGCTACACCTTC.

This clonotype was observed a few times. The V call is TRBV12-3 or TRBV12-4, the J call TRBJ1-2; possible D gene TRBD1, 6 bases. The CDR3 is 16 residues long. V was trimmed by 5 bases and J by 0 bases, leaving 16 bases between them. The CDR3 DNA reads TGTGCCAGCAGTGGCCCTCAGGGGCAGGCTAACTATGGCTACACCTTC. Translating it yields CASSGPQGQANYGYTF.

This clonotype was picked up many times. The V gene is TRBV7-6, the J gene TRBJ1-1; TRBD1 might be the D (6 bases). CDR3 length: 14 amino acids. V was trimmed by 5 bases and J by 1 base, leaving 11 bases between them. Germline loops: CDR1 SGHVS, CDR2 FNYEAQ. The CDR3, as DNA: TGTGCCAGCAGCATAGGGGGGGCGAACACTGAAGCTTTCTTT. This encodes CASSIGGANTEAFF.